This TCR beta chain emerged from a study of regulatory T cells in long-lasting Graves disease. Study-level results: TCR diversity was lower in persistent than newly diagnosed Graves' disease.

The ends lost 4 bases at V and 0 bases at J; junction bases unmatched: 7. Germline CDR1 is SGHKS and CDR2 is YYEKEE (reference sequence). The CDR3 loop spans 16 amino acids. Arm-PCR of CDR3 regions and iRepertoire HTBI primers were used to build TCR beta libraries. TCRdb re-analysed the multiplex PCR reads in MiXCR, keeping a single row per CDR3 protein. Among around 320,000 distinct CDR3 sequences listed, approximately 15% were seen once. As regards this clonotype: Its antigen remains unknown.

Documented time point: newly diagnosed GD, antithyroid drugs for less than 3 months. The authors made the TCR library using RNA they extracted from PBMCs. This sample also appeared in a second study, on T cells in Graves' hyperthyroidism and ophthalmopathy. As reported in that work: The authors deemed Graves' hyperthyroidism stable absent ophthalmopathy progression within 18 months. The blood repertoire included most of the expanded thyroid clonotypes above 0.001. A median around 6.8 months before onset, the model predicted ophthalmopathy.

This chain connects TRBV5-5 to TRBJ2-4; 7 bases fit TRBD2. This TCR came from a man aged 35 to 55 with Graves disease. This specimen was peripheral blood mononuclear cells (PBMCs), taken at new diagnosis, from a patient treated with antithyroid drugs. The CDR3 spells CASSGDYDLAKNIQYF. For the CDR3, the DNA is TGTGCCAGCAGCGGGGACTACGATCTAGCCAAAAACATTCAGTACTTC.